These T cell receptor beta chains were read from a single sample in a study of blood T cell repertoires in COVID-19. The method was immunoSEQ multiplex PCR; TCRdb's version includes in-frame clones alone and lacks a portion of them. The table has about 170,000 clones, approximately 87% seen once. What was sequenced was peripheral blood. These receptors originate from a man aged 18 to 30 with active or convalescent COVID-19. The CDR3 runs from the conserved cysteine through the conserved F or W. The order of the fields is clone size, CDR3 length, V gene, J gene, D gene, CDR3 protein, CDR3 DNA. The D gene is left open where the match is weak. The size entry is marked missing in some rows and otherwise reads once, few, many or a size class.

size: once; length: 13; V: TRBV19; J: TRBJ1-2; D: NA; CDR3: CASSRDSYYGYTF; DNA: TGTGCCAGTAGCAGAGACAGCTACTATGGCTACACCTTC
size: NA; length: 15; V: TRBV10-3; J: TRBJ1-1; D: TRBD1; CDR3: CAISVDRAMNTEAFF; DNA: TGTGCCATCAGTGTCGACAGGGCTATGAACACTGAAGCTTTCTTT
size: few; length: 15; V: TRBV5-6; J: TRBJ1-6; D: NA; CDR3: CASSLDNREFSPLHF; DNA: TGTGCCAGCAGCTTGGATAACAGGGAATTCTCACCCCTCCACTTT
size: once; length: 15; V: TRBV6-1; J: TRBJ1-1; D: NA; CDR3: CASSEPYRENTEAFF; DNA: TGTGCCAGCAGTGAACCGTACAGGGAGAACACTGAAGCTTTCTTT
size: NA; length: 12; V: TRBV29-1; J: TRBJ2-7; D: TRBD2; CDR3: CSAASGSYEQYF; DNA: TGCAGCGCCGCTAGCGGGAGCTACGAGCAGTACTTC
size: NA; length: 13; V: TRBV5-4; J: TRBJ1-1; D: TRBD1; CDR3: CASSFRQGAEAFF; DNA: TGTGCCAGCAGCTTTCGACAGGGGGCTGAAGCTTTCTTT
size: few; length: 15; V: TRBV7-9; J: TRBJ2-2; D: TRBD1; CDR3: CASPPPGQHTGELFF; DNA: TGTGCCAGCCCACCTCCGGGACAGCACACCGGGGAGCTGTTTTTT
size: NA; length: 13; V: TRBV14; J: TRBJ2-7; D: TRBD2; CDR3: CASTSGSNSEQYF; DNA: TGTGCCAGCACTAGCGGGAGTAATAGCGAGCAGTACTTC
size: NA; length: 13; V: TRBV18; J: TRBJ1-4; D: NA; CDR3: CASSRAGNEKLFF; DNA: TGTGCCAGCTCACGGGCGGGGAATGAAAAACTGTTTTTT
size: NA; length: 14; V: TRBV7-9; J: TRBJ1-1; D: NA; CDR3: CASSYLGGNTEAFF; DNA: TGTGCCAGCAGCTACCTAGGGGGGAACACTGAAGCTTTCTTT
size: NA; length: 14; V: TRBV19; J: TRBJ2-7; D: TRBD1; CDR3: CATTGTGTVYEQYF; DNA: TGTGCCACCACCGGGACAGGGACGGTCTACGAGCAGTACTTC
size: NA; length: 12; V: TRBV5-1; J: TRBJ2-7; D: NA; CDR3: CASSLTGKEQYF; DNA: TGCGCCAGCAGCCTGACCGGGAAGGAACAGTACTTC
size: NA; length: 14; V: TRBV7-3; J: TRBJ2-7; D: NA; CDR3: CASSLGPSSYEQYF; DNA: TGTGCCAGCAGCTTAGGGCCCAGTTCCTACGAGCAGTACTTC
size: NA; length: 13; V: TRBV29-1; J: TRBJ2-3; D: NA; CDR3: CSVRQVSTDTQYF; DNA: TGCAGCGTACGTCAGGTTAGCACAGATACGCAGTATTTT
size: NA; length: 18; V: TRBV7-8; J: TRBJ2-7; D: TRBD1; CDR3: CASSPHFGDSAGGYEQYF; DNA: TGTGCCAGCAGCCCCCACTTTGGCGATTCAGCAGGGGGATACGAGCAGTACTTC
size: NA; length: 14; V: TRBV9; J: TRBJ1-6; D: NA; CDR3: CASSVVDINSPLHF; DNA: TGTGCCAGCAGCGTTGTGGACATCAATTCACCCCTCCACTTT
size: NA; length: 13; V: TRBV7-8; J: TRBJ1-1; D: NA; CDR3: CASSSNRVTEAFF; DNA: TGTGCCAGCAGCTCAAACAGGGTCACTGAAGCTTTCTTT
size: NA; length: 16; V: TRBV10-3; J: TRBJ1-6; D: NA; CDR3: CAISGNYRLDNSPLHF; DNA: TGTGCCATCAGTGGAAACTACCGCCTAGATAATTCACCCCTCCACTTT
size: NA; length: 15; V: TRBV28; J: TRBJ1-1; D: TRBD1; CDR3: CASSPLDRDNTEAFF; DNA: TGTGCCAGCAGCCCCCTCGACAGGGACAACACTGAAGCTTTCTTT
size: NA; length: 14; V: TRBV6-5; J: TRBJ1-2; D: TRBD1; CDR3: CASSYSGQNYGYTF; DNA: TGTGCCAGCAGTTACTCGGGACAGAACTATGGCTACACCTTC
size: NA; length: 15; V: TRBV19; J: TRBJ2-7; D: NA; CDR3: CASSSEPRGSYEQYF; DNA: TGTGCCAGTAGCTCGGAACCTCGGGGGTCCTACGAGCAGTACTTC
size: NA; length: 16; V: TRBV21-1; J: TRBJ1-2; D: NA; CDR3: CASSRSKIQGYYGYTF; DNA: TGTGCCAGCAGCCGCTCGAAGATCCAGGGTTACTATGGCTACACCTTC
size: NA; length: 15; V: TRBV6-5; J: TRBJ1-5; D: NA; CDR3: CASSPDGDSNQPQHF; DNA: TGTGCCAGCAGTCCGGACGGGGATAGCAATCAGCCCCAGCATTTT
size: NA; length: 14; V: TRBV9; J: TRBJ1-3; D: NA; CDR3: CASSVGVRFNTIYF; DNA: TGTGCCAGCAGCGTCGGAGTAAGATTTAACACCATATATTTT
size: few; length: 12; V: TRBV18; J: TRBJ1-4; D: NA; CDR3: CASSPENEKLFF; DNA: TGTGCCAGCTCGCCCGAGAATGAAAAACTGTTTTTT
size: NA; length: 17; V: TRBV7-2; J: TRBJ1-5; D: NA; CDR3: CASSFAIGGLSNQPQHF; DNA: TGTGCCAGCAGCTTCGCTATAGGCGGCCTGAGCAATCAGCCCCAGCATTTT
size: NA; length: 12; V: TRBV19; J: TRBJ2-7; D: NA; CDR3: CASAAPDYEQYF; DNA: TGTGCCAGTGCTGCACCAGACTACGAGCAGTACTTC
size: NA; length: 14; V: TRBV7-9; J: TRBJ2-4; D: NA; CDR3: CASSLGQGGNIQYF; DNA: TGTGCCAGCAGCTTAGGACAGGGAGGAAACATTCAGTACTTC
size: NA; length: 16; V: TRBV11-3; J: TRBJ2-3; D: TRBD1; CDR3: CASSLGDRGGTDTQYF; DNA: TGTGCCAGCAGCTTAGGGGACAGGGGGGGCACAGATACGCAGTATTTT
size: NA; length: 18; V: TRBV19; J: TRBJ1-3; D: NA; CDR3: CASSIDLFTGRSGNTIYF; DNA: TGTGCCAGTAGTATAGATCTATTTACAGGGCGCTCTGGAAACACCATATATTTT
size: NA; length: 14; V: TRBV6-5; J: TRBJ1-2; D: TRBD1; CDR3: CASSRTGGAYGYTF; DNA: TGTGCCAGCAGTAGGACAGGGGGCGCCTATGGCTACACCTTC
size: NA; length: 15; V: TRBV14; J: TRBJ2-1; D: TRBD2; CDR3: CASSHLSGSYNEQFF; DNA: TGTGCCAGCAGCCATCTTAGCGGGAGCTACAATGAGCAGTTCTTC
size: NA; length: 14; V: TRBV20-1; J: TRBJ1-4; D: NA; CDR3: CSASPSTTNEKLFF; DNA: TGCAGTGCCAGTCCGAGTACAACTAATGAAAAACTGTTTTTT
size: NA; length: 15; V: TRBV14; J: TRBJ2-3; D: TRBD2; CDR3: CASSQGWAGGDTQYF; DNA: TGTGCCAGCAGCCAAGGCTGGGCGGGAGGAGATACGCAGTATTTT
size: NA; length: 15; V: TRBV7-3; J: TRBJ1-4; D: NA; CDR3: CASSLQTGPNEKLFF; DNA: TGTGCCAGCAGCCTCCAGACAGGACCTAATGAAAAACTGTTTTTT
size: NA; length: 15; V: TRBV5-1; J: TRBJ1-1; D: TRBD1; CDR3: CATAPLGGANTEAFF; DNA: TGCGCCACTGCCCCTCTAGGGGGCGCGAACACTGAAGCTTTCTTT
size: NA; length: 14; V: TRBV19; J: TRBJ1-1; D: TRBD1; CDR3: CASNPRTGNTEAFF; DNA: TGTGCCAGTAACCCGAGGACAGGGAACACTGAAGCTTTCTTT
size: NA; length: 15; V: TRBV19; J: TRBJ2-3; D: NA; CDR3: CASSMGLRGTDTQYF; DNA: TGTGCCAGTAGTATGGGGCTTAGGGGCACAGATACGCAGTATTTT
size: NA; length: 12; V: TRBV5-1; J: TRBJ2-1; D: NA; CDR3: CASSSQYNEQFF; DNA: TGCGCCAGCAGCTCACAATACAATGAGCAGTTCTTC
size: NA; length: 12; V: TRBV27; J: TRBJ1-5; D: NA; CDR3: CASSFPSGTQHF; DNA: TGTGCCAGCAGCTTTCCTTCCGGGACTCAGCATTTT
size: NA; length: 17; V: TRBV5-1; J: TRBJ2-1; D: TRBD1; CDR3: CASSFGTGLNPYNEQFF; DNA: TGCGCCAGCAGCTTCGGGACAGGTCTGAATCCCTACAATGAGCAGTTCTTC
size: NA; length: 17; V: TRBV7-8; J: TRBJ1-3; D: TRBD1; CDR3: CASGGLTGGIVGNTIYF; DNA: TGTGCCAGCGGAGGCCTGACAGGGGGCATTGTTGGAAACACCATATATTTT
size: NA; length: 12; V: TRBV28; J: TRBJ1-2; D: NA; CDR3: CASSLSGYGYTF; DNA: TGTGCCAGCAGTTTATCGGGGTATGGCTACACCTTC
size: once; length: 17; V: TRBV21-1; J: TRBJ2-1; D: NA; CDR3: CASGQPKTSGTYNEQFF; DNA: TGTGCCAGCGGGCAGCCGAAGACTAGCGGGACTTACAATGAGCAGTTCTTC
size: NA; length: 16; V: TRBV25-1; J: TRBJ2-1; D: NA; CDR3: CASSEIGWTGDNEQFF; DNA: TGTGCCAGCAGTGAAATTGGATGGACTGGAGACAATGAGCAGTTCTTC
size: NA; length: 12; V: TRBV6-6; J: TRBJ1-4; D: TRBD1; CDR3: CASSRTGTEMFF; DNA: TGTGCCAGCAGTCGTACCGGGACAGAAATGTTTTTT
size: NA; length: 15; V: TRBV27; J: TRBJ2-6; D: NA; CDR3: CASSPSVSGANVLTF; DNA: TGTGCCAGCAGCCCCTCGGTATCTGGGGCCAACGTCCTGACTTTC
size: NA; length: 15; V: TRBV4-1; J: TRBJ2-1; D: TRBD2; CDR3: CASSPLGLARNEQFF; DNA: TGCGCCAGCAGCCCCCTTGGACTAGCGAGAAATGAGCAGTTCTTC
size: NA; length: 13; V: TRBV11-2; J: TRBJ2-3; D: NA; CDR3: CASRWTASDTQYF; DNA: TGTGCCAGCAGATGGACAGCCTCAGATACGCAGTATTTT
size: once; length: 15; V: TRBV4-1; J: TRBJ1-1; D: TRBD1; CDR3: CASSQVQTGDTEAFF; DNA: TGCGCCAGCAGCCAAGTCCAAACAGGGGACACTGAAGCTTTCTTT
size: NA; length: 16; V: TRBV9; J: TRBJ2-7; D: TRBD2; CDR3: CASSVGLADSIYEQYF; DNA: TGTGCCAGCAGTGTCGGACTAGCGGATAGTATCTACGAGCAGTACTTC
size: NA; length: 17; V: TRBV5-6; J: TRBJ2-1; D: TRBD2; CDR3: CASSLAISGGAYGEQFF; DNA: TGTGCCAGCAGCTTGGCGATTAGCGGGGGGGCCTACGGTGAGCAGTTCTTC
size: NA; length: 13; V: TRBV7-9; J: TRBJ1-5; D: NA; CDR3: CASSGPENQPQHF; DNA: TGTGCCAGCAGCGGCCCGGAGAATCAGCCCCAGCATTTT
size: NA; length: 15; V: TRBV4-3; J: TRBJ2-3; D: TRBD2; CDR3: CASSQDQGTRSTQYF; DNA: TGCGCCAGCAGCCAAGATCAGGGGACTAGAAGTACGCAGTATTTT
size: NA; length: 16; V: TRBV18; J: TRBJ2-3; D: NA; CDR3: CASSPSAGTYTDTQYF; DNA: TGTGCCAGCTCACCATCAGCCGGGACTTACACAGATACGCAGTATTTT
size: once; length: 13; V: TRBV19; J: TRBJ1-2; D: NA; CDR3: CASSGTPTWGYTF; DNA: TGTGCCAGTAGCGGGACTCCTACCTGGGGCTACACCTTC
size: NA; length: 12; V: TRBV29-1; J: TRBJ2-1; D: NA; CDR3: CSAGQSYNEQFF; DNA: TGCAGCGCTGGACAGTCCTACAATGAGCAGTTCTTC
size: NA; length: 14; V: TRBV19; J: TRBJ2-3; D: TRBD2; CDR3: CASSLAVGADTQYF; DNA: TGTGCCAGTAGTCTAGCGGTCGGAGCAGATACGCAGTATTTT
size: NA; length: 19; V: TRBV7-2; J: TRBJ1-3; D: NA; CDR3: CASSRTYLTPAFSGNTIYF; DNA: TGTGCCAGCAGCAGGACATACCTGACCCCCGCATTCTCTGGAAACACCATATATTTT